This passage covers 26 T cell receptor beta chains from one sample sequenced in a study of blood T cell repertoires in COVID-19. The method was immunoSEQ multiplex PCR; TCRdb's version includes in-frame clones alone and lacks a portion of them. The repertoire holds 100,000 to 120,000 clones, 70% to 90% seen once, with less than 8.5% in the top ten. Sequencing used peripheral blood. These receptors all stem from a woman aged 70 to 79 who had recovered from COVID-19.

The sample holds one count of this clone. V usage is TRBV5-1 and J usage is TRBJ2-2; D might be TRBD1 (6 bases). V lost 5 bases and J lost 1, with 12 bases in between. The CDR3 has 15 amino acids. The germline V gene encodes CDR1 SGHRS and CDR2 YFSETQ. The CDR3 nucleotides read TGCGCCAGCAGTTCCGGACAGCTGAACACCGGGGAGCTGTTTTTT. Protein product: CASSSGQLNTGELFF.

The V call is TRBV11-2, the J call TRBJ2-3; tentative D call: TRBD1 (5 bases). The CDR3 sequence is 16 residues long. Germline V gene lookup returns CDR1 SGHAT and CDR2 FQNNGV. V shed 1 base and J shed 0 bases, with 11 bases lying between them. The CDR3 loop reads CASSLGWGWSTDTQYF. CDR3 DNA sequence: TGTGCCAGCAGCTTAGGGTGGGGCTGGAGCACAGATACGCAGTATTTT. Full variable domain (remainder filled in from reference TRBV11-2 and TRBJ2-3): EAGVAQSPRYKIIEKRQSVAFWCNPISGHATLYWYQQILGQGPKLLIQFQNNGVVDDSQLPKDRFSAERLKGVDSTLKIQPAKLEDSAVYLCASSLGWGWSTDTQYFGPGTRLTVL.

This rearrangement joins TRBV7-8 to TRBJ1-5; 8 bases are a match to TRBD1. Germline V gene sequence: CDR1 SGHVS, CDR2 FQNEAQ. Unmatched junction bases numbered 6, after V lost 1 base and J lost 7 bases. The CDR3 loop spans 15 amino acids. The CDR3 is CASSLGTGKGQPQHF. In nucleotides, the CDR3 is TGTGCCAGCAGCTTAGGGACAGGGAAAGGCCAGCCCCAGCATTTT.

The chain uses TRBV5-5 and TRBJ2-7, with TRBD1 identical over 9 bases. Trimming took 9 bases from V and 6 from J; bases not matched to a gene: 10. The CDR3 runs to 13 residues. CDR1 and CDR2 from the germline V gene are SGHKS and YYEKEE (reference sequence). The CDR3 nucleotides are TGTGCCACCGGGACAGGGATTTATCGCGAGCAGTACTTC. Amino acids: CATGTGIYREQYF.

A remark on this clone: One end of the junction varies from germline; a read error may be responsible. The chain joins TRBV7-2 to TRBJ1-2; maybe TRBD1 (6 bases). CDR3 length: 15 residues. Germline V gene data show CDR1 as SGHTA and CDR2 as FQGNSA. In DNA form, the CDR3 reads TGTGCCAGCAGCTTAGGGCCCCAGGGGTATGGGAAGAGCTCCTTC. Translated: CASSLGPQGYGKSSF.

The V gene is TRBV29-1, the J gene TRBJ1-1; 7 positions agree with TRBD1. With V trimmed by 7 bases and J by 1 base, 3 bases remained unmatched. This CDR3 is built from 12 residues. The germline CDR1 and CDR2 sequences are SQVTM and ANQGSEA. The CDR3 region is CSARTGNTEAFF. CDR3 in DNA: TGCAGCGCACGGACAGGGAACACTGAAGCTTTCTTT.

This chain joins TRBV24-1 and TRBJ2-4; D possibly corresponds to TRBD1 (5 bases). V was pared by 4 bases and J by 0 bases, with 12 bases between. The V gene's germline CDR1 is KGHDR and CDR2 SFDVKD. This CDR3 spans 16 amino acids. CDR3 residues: CATSDSTAQAKNIQYF. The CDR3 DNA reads TGTGCCACCAGTGACTCGACAGCCCAAGCCAAAAACATTCAGTACTTC.

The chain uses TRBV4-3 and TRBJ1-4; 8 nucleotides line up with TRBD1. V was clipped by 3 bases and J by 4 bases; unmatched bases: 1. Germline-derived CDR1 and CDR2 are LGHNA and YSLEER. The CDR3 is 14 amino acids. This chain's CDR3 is CASSHGQGNEKLFF. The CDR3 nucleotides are TGCGCCAGCAGCCATGGACAGGGTAATGAAAAACTGTTTTTT.

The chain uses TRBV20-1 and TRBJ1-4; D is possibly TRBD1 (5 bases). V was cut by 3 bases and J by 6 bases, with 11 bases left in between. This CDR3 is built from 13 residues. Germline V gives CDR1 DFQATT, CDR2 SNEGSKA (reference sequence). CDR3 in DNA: TGCAGTGCTAGTACGGGGGTTGATGAAAAACTGTTTTTT. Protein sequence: CSASTGVDEKLFF.

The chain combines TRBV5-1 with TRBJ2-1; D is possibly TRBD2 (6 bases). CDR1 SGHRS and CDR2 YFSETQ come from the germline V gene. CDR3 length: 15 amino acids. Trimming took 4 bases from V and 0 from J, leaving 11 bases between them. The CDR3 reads CASSPSASSYNEQFF. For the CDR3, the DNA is TGCGCCAGCAGCCCTAGCGCAAGCTCCTACAATGAGCAGTTCTTC.

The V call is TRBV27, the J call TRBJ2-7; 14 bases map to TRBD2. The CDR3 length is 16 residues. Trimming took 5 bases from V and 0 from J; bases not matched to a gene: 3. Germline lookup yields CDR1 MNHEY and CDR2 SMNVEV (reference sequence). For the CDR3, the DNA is TGTGCCAGCAGTCCGGGACTAGCGGGAGACTCCTACGAGCAGTACTTC. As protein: CASSPGLAGDSYEQYF.

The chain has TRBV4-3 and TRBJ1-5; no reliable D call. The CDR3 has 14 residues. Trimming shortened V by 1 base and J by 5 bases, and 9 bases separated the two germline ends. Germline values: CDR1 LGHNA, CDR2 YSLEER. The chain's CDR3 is CASSQGRRDQPQHF. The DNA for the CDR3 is TGCGCCAGCAGCCAAGGTCGGAGGGATCAGCCCCAGCATTTT.

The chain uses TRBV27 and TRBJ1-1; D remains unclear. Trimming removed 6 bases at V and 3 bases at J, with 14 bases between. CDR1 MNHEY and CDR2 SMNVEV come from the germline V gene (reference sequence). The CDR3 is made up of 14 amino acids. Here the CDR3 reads CASRFSGGYTEAFF. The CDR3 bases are TGTGCCAGCAGATTCTCCGGCGGGTACACTGAAGCTTTCTTT.

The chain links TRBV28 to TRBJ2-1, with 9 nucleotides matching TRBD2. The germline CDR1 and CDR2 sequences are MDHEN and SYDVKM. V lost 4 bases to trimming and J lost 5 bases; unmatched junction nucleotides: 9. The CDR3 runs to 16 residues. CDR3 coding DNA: TGTGCCAGCAGTTCCCCGGGTAGCGGGGGAAACAATGAGCAGTTCTTC. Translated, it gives CASSSPGSGGNNEQFF.

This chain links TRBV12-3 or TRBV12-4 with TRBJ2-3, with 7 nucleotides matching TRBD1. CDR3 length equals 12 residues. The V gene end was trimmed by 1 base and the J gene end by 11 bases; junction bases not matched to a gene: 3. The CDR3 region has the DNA TGTGCCAGCAGTTTAGAGAGGACAGGGCAGTATTTT. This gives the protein CASSLERTGQYF.

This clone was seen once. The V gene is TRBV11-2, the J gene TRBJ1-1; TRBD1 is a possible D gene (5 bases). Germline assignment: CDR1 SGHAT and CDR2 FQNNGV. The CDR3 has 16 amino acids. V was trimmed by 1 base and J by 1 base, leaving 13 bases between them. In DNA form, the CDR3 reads TGTGCCAGCAGCTTAGGCCCCTGGGGGGGGAACACTGAAGCTTTCTTT. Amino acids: CASSLGPWGGNTEAFF.

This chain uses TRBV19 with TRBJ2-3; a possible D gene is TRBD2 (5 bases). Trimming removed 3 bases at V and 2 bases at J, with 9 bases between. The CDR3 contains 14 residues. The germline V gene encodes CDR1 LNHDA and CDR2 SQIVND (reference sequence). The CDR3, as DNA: TGTGCCAGTAGTATGGAGCGGCTCACAGATACGCAGTATTTT. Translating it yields CASSMERLTDTQYF. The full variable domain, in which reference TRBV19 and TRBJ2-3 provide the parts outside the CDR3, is DGGITQSPKYLFRKEGQNVTLSCEQNLNHDAMYWYRQDPGQGLRLIYYSQIVNDFQKGDIAEGYSVSREKKESFPLTVTSAQKNPTAFYLCASSMERLTDTQYFGPGTRLTVL.

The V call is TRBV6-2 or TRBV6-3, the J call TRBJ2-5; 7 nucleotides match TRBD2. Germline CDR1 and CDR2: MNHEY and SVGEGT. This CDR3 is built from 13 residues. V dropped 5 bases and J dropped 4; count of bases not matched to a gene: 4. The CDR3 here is CASSAGTIETQYF. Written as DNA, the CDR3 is TGTGCCAGCAGTGCCGGGACTATAGAGACCCAGTACTTC.

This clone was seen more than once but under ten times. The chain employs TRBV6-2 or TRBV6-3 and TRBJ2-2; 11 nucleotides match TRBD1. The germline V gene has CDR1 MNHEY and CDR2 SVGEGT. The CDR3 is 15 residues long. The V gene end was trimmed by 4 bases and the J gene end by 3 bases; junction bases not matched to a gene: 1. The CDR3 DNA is TGTGCCAGCAGTTCGGGACAGGGGGACACCGGGGAGCTGTTTTTT. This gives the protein CASSSGQGDTGELFF.

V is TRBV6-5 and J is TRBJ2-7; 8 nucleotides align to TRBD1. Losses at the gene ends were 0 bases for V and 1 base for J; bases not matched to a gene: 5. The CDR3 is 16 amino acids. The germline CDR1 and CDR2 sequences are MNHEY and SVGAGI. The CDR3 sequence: CASSYSDRAQSYEQYF. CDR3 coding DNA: TGTGCCAGCAGTTACTCGGACAGGGCCCAGTCCTACGAGCAGTACTTC.

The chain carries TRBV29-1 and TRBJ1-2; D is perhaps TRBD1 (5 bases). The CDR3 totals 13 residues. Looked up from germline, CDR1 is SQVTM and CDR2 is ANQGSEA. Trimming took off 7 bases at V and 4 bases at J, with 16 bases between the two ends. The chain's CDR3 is CSGTAADSYGYTF. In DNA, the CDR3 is TGCAGCGGCACGGCGGCAGACAGCTATGGCTACACCTTC.

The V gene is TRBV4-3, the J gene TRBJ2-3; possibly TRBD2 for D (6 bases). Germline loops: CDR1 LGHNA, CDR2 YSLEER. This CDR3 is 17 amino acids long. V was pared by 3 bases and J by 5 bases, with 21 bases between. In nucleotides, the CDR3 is TGCGCCAGCAGCCACGACCCGCGGGACTCCACCGGAGATACGCAGTATTTT. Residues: CASSHDPRDSTGDTQYF.

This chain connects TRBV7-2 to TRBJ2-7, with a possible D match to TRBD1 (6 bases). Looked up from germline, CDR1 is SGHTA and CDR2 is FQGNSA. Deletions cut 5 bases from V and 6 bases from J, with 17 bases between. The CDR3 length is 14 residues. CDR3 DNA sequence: TGTGCCAGCAGCGAGGGGGACATCCTCCGCGAGCAGTACTTC. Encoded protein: CASSEGDILREQYF.

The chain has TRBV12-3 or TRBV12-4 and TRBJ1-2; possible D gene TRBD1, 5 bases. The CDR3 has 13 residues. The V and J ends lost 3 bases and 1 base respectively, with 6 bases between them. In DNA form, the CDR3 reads TGTGCCAGCAGTTTCCAGGGTAACTATGGCTACACCTTC. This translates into CASSFQGNYGYTF.

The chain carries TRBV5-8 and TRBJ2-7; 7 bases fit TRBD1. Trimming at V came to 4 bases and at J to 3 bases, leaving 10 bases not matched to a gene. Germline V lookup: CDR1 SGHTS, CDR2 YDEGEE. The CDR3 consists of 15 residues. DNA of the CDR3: TGTGCCAGCAGCCACCGGGACAGACGATTCTACGAGCAGTACTTC. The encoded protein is CASSHRDRRFYEQYF.

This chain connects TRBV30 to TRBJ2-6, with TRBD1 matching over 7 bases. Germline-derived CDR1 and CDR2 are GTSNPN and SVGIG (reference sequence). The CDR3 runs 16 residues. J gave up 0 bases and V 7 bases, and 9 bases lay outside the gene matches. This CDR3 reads CAYSRGLGSGANVLTF. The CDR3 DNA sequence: TGTGCCTACTCCAGGGGGTTAGGCTCTGGGGCCAACGTCCTGACTTTC.